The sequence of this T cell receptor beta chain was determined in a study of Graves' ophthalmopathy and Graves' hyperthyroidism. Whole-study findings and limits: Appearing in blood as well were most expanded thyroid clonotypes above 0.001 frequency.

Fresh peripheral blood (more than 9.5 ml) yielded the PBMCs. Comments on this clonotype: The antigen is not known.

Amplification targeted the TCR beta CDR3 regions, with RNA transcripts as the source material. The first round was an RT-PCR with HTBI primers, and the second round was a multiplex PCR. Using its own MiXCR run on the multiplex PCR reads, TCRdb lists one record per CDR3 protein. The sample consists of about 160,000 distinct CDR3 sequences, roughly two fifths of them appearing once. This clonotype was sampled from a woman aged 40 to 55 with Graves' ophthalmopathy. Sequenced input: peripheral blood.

DNA of the CDR3: TGTGCCATCAGTGGAGCGGGAGCTTACGAGCAGTACTTC. It specifies CAISGAGAYEQYF. This chain connects TRBV10-3 to TRBJ2-7; 8 positions match TRBD2. The V and J ends lost 4 bases and 4 bases, in that order; junction bases with no gene match: 3. Per the germline V gene, CDR1 is ENHRY and CDR2 is SYGVKD. CDR3 length equals 13 residues.